The rows below give T cell receptor beta chains drawn from one sample of a study of technical replicates of blood from a handful of donors. Only in-frame clones appear in the TCRdb table, and some are missing; sequencing was by immunoSEQ multiplex PCR. Of approximately 100,000 clones in the sample, over 90% were seen once. Sequenced sample: T cells isolated from PBMCs. These receptors all stem from a human donor in good health. CDR3s include the opening cysteine and the closing phenylalanine or tryptophan. The order of the fields is D gene, V gene, J gene, CDR3 protein. The D gene is left open where the match is weak.

D: -
V: TRBV7-3
J: TRBJ1-1
CDR3: CASSQSAGGRGEAFF

D: TRBD1
V: TRBV12-5
J: TRBJ1-5
CDR3: CASGLVTGNEGQPQHF

D: TRBD1
V: TRBV2
J: TRBJ2-1
CDR3: CASRTTTGGKVTLYNEQFF

D: -
V: TRBV5-6
J: TRBJ1-5
CDR3: CASSSRVDSNQPQHF

D: -
V: TRBV6-5
J: TRBJ2-1
CDR3: CASSYYDGSEQFF

D: TRBD2
V: TRBV28
J: TRBJ2-7
CDR3: CASSRLAGVDEQYF

D: TRBD1
V: TRBV2
J: TRBJ2-1
CDR3: CASSELGRGPYNEQFF

D: -
V: TRBV2
J: TRBJ1-1
CDR3: CASSTGPGNTEAFF

D: TRBD2
V: TRBV11-2
J: TRBJ2-3
CDR3: CASSLELASGGLTDTQYF

D: TRBD1
V: TRBV19
J: TRBJ2-5
CDR3: CASSLLQGTGTQYF

D: -
V: TRBV6-6
J: TRBJ1-2
CDR3: CASSYGGNYGYTF

D: -
V: TRBV27
J: TRBJ1-2
CDR3: CASSSQDTYGYTF